Below are 14 T cell receptor beta chains sequenced from a single sample in a study of T cell responses to AZD1222 COVID-19 vaccine. Libraries were prepared by immunoSEQ multiplex PCR; TCRdb keeps only in-frame clonotypes and omits some of them. Among about 94,000 clones listed, roughly 90% were seen once. The material sequenced was peripheral blood, taken on day 0 of AZD1222 vaccination. The receptors were sampled from an adult in good health.

The J gene is TRBJ1-1, the V gene TRBV29-1; 8 bases agree with TRBD1. Germline V lookup: CDR1 SQVTM, CDR2 ANQGSEA. Trimming took 7 bases from V and 0 from J; bases not matched to a gene: 4. This CDR3 is 13 amino acids long. The CDR3 loop is CSASGGVNTEAFF. For the CDR3, the DNA is TGCAGCGCCTCAGGGGGCGTGAACACTGAAGCTTTCTTT.

The chain joins TRBV18 to TRBJ1-2, with D possibly being TRBD1 (5 bases). Germline CDR1 reads KGHSH; CDR2 reads LQKENI. The CDR3 loop spans 15 amino acids. V lost 1 base and J lost 5, with 14 bases in between. The DNA for the CDR3 is TGTGCCAGCTCACCACGTGAGACAGCGACTTATGGCTACACCTTC. Amino acid sequence: CASSPRETATYGYTF.

The chain combines TRBV19 with TRBJ1-6, with D uncertain. Trimming removed 0 bases from V and 0 bases from J, with 12 bases in between. Per germline, CDR1 LNHDA and CDR2 SQIVND (reference sequence). There are 18 residues in the CDR3. In nucleotides, the CDR3 is TGTGCCAGTAGTATAGATCGCCCGACAAGCTCCTATAATTCACCCCTCCACTTT. As protein: CASSIDRPTSSYNSPLHF.

The J gene is TRBJ1-1, the V gene TRBV5-1; D may be TRBD1 (5 bases). The V and J ends lost 4 bases and 4 bases respectively, with 11 bases between them. The germline V gene encodes CDR1 SGHRS and CDR2 YFSETQ. CDR3 size: 13 residues. Here the CDR3 DNA reads TGCGCCAGCAGCACACAGGCGGGCACTGAAGCTTTCTTT. Residues: CASSTQAGTEAFF. The full variable domain, in which reference TRBV5-1 and TRBJ1-1 provide the parts outside the CDR3, is KAGVTQTPRYLIKTRGQQVTLSCSPISGHRSVSWYQQTPGQGLQFLFEYFSETQRNKGNFPGRFSGRQFSNSRSEMNVSTLELGDSALYLCASSTQAGTEAFFGQGTRLTVV.

The chain recombines TRBV5-4 with TRBJ2-3, with D unclear. In germline, CDR1 is SGHNT, CDR2 YYREEE (reference sequence). V lost 3 bases to trimming and J lost 4 bases, with 9 bases between them. This CDR3 region has 13 residues. The CDR3 loop reads CASSSRNADTQYF. For the CDR3, the DNA is TGTGCCAGCAGCTCTAGAAACGCAGATACGCAGTATTTT.

The rearrangement joins TRBV5-5 to TRBJ1-1; perhaps TRBD1 as D (5 bases). V gave up 0 bases and J gave up 7 bases, with 7 bases separating them. CDR3 length equals 12 residues. Germline values: CDR1 SGHKS, CDR2 YYEKEE (reference sequence). The CDR3 DNA follows: TGTGCCAGCAGCTTGGGACAGCTTGAAGCTTTCTTT. This codes for CASSLGQLEAFF.

The genes are TRBV18 and TRBJ2-3, with D maybe TRBD1 (6 bases). Between the trimmed V and J ends, which lost 2 bases and 2 bases, there was a span of 11 bases. Germline-derived CDR1 and CDR2 are KGHSH and LQKENI. This CDR3 contains 15 residues. CDR3 coding DNA: TGTGCCAGCTCACCAGAGGGGACATCCACAGATACGCAGTATTTT. It is translated as CASSPEGTSTDTQYF.

V is TRBV6-5 and J is TRBJ2-1; 10 nucleotides align to TRBD2. Germline CDR1 reads MNHEY; CDR2 reads SVGAGI. This CDR3 is built from 12 residues. With 5 bases clipped from V and 13 bases from J, the junction kept 5 bases outside the gene matches. The CDR3 region is CASSPIAGGQFF. The DNA of the CDR3 is TGTGCCAGCAGTCCGATAGCGGGGGGACAGTTCTTC.

A remark on this clone: The junction departs from germline at one end; a sequencing error may be responsible. The J gene is TRBJ1-1, the V gene TRBV7-7; D perhaps matches TRBD1 (6 bases). The germline V gene has CDR1 SSHAT and CDR2 FNYEAQ (reference sequence). This CDR3 is 18 amino acids long. CDR3 sequence reads: CASSLGSGRLQGNTEAFF. CDR3 bases: TGTGCTAGCAGCTTAGGAAGCGGCAGGCTACAGGGGAACACTGAAGCTTTCTTT. Filled out from reference TRBV7-7 and TRBJ1-1, the complete variable domain reads GAGVSQSPRYKVTKRGQDVTLRCDPISSHATLYWYQQALGQGPEFLTYFNYEAQPDKSGLPSDRFSAERPEGSISTLTIQRTEQRDSAMYRCASSLGSGRLQGNTEAFFGQGTRLTVV.

This rearrangement joins TRBV5-1 to TRBJ2-1, with 13 bases that match TRBD2. Germline assignment: CDR1 SGHRS and CDR2 YFSETQ. J was trimmed by 2 bases and V by 1 base; bases with no gene match: 9. The CDR3 extends over 19 amino acids. The CDR3 sequence: CASSLLTSGGAGTYNEQFF. The CDR3 bases are TGCGCCAGCAGCTTGCTTACTAGCGGGGGGGCTGGGACCTACAATGAGCAGTTCTTC.

The chain joins TRBV10-1 to TRBJ1-2; no clear D. The CDR3 contains 14 residues. Trimming left V 0 bases short and J 4 bases short, with 9 bases between. Germline CDR1 and CDR2: WNHNN and SYGVQD (reference sequence). The CDR3 nucleotides read TGCGCCAGCAGTGAGTCGCCCCGGGGCTATGGCTACACCTTC. Its protein product is CASSESPRGYGYTF.

The chain uses TRBV9 and TRBJ2-5, with 11 bases fitting TRBD2. The trim removed 4 bases at V and 5 bases at J, leaving 10 bases unmatched. This CDR3 comprises 16 residues. CDR1 is SGDLS and CDR2 is YYNGEE in the germline V gene. The CDR3 spells CASSLNSGGAWETQYF. CDR3 DNA sequence: TGTGCCAGCAGCCTTAATAGCGGGGGGGCCTGGGAGACCCAGTACTTC.

This clone was detected once. J is TRBJ2-5 and V is TRBV7-9; D is unresolved. The CDR3 spans 12 residues. The V end lost 0 bases, the J end lost 5 bases, and 4 bases lay between the germline ends. Per germline, CDR1 SEHNR and CDR2 FQNEAQ (reference sequence). Written as DNA, the CDR3 is TGTGCCAGCAGCTTAGCGGGGGAGACCCAGTACTTC. Translating it yields CASSLAGETQYF.

The chain is built from TRBV12-3 or TRBV12-4 and TRBJ2-2; no firm D call. V was cut by 7 bases and J by 1 base, with 4 bases left in between. The CDR3 is made up of 12 amino acids. The CDR3 loop is CASIWNTGELFF. The CDR3 DNA sequence: TGTGCCAGCATTTGGAACACCGGGGAGCTGTTTTTT.